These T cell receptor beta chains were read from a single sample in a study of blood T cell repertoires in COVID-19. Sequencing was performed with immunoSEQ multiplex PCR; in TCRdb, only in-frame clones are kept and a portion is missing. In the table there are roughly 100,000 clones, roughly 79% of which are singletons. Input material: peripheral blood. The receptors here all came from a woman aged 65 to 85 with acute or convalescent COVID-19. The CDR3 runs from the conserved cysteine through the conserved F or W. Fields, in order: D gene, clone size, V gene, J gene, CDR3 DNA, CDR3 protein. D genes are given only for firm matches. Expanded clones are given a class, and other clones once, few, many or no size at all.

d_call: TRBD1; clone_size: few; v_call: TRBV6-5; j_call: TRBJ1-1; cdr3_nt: TGTGCCAGCAGTTTAGAGGACAGGGGCACTGAAGCTTTCTTT; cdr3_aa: CASSLEDRGTEAFF
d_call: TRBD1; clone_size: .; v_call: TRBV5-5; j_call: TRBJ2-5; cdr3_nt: TGTGCCAGCAGCCCCGGGACAGTGGAAGAGACCCAGTACTTC; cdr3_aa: CASSPGTVEETQYF
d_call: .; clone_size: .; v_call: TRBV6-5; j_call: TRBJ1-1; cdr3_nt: TGTGCCAGCAGTTACTCAGCCCAGGGATACGCTTTCTTT; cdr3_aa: CASSYSAQGYAFF
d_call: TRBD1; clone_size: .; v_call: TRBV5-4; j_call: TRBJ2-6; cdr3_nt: TGTGCCAGCAGCCCGACAGGGGGCGGCTCTGGGGCCAACGTCCTGACTTTC; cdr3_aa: CASSPTGGGSGANVLTF
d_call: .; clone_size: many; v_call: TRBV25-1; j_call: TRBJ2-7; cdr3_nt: TGTGCCAGCAGTGGAGGGACCTACGAGCAGTACTTC; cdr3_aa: CASSGGTYEQYF
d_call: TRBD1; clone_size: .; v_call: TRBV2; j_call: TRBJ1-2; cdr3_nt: TGTGCCAGCACCCTAGAGAGACAGGGCGGCTACACCTTC; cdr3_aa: CASTLERQGGYTF
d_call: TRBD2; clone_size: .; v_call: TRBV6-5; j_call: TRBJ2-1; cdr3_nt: TGTGCCACCTCTAGCGGGGGATACAATGAGCAGTTCTTC; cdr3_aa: CATSSGGYNEQFF
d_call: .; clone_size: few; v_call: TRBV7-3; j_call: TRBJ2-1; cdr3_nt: TGTGCCAGCAGCCTCACCGGGACTTCCTTGTCCTACAATGAGCAGTTCTTC; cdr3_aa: CASSLTGTSLSYNEQFF
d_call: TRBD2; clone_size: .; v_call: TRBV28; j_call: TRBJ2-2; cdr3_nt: TGTGCCAGCAGTTTAAGACTAGCGGAAACCGACACCGGGGAGCTGTTTTTT; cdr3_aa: CASSLRLAETDTGELFF
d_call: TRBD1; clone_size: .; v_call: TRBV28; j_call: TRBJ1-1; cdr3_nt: TGTGCCAGCAACCGCGAACAGGGGTGGACTGAAGCTTTCTTT; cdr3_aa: CASNREQGWTEAFF
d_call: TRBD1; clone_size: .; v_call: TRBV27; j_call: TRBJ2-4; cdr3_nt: TGTGCCAGCAGTTCGGGGACAGGGCTAGCCAAAAACATTCAGTACTTC; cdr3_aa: CASSSGTGLAKNIQYF
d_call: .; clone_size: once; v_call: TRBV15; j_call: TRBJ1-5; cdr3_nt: TGTGCCACCAGCAGAGAGACAGGTAGCAATCAGCCCCAGCATTTT; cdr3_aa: CATSRETGSNQPQHF
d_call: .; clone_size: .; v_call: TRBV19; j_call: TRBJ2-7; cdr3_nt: TGTGCCAGTAGTACAACAACAGGGCAATACTACGAGCAGTACTTC; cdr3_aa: CASSTTTGQYYEQYF
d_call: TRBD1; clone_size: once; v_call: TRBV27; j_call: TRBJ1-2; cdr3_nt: TGTGCCAGCAGTTCGCAAAAAATAAGACAGGGGGCGACTGGCTACACCTTC; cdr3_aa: CASSSQKIRQGATGYTF
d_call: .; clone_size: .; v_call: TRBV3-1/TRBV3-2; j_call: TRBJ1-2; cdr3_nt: TGTGCCAGCAGCCGCAGGGGATACGACTATGGCTACACCTTC; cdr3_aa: CASSRRGYDYGYTF
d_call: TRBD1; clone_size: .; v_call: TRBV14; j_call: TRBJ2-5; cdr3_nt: TGTGCCAGCAGCCAATGGGACAGCCCTTACAAGACCCAGTACTTC; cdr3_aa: CASSQWDSPYKTQYF
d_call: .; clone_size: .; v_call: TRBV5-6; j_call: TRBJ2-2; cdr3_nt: TGTGCCAGCAGTTCGACCGGGGAGCTGTTTTTT; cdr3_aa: CASSSTGELFF
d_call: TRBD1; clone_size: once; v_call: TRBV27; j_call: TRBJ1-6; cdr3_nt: TGTGCCAGCAGTTTATCTCAGGGGGCCCTAAGGGGGCGGGATACATTCACCCTCCACTTT; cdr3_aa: CASSLSQGALRGRDTFTLHF
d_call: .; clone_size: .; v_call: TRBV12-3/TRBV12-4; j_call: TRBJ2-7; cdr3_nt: TGTGCCAGCACCCAACAGGGTTACGAGCAGTACTTC; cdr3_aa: CASTQQGYEQYF
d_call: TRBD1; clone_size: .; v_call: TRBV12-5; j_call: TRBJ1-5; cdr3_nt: TGTGCTAGTGGGGCCGGGACAGGGGATCATCAGCCCCAGCATTTT; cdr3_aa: CASGAGTGDHQPQHF
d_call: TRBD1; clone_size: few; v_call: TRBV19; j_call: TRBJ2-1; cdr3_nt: TGTGCCAGTAACCCGAAGCCCGGGACAGGGGGTTATGAGCAGTTCTTC; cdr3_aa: CASNPKPGTGGYEQFF
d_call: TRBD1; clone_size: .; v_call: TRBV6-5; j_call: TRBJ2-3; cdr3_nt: TGTGCCAGCAGGACCACAGGGGTCGCAGATACGCAGTATTTT; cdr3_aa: CASRTTGVADTQYF
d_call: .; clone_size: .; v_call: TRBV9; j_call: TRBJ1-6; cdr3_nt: TGTGCCAGCAGCGTAGTGTATCAGGGATCACCCCTCCACTTT; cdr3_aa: CASSVVYQGSPLHF
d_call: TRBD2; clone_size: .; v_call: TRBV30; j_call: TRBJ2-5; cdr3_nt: TGTGCCTGGAGTAGGCTAGCGGGGAAAGAGACCCAGTACTTC; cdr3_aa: CAWSRLAGKETQYF
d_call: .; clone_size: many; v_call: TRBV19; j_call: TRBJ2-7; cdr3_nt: TGTGCCAGTAGTCACAGGCCACACTACGAGCAGTACTTC; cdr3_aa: CASSHRPHYEQYF
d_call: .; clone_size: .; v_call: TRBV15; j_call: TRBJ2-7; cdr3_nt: TGTGCCACCAGCAGAGTCGGAGGGGGGGTCATCTACGAGCAGTACTTC; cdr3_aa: CATSRVGGGVIYEQYF
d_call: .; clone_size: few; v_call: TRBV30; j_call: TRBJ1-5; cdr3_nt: TGTGCCTGGAGTGAACAGGGAGATCAGCCCCAGCATTTT; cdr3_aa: CAWSEQGDQPQHF
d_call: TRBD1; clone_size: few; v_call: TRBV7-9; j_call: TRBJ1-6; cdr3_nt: TGTGCCAGCAGCACGACAGGGGGCGGTAATTCACCCCTCCACTTT; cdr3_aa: CASSTTGGGNSPLHF
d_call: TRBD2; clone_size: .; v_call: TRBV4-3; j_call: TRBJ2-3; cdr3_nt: TGCGCCAGCAGCCAAGAGGACCCCTATAGCGGGAGGGCCAATGCAGATACGCAGTATTTT; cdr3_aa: CASSQEDPYSGRANADTQYF
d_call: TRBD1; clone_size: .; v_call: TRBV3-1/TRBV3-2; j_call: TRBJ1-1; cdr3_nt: TGTGCCAGCAGCCCGGACAGGAGAGCGGAAGCTTTCTTT; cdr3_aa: CASSPDRRAEAFF
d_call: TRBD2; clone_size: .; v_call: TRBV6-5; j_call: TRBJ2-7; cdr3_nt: TGTGCCAGCCCACCTAGGGCGGGAGGCCCCCTGGAGCAGTACTTC; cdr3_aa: CASPPRAGGPLEQYF
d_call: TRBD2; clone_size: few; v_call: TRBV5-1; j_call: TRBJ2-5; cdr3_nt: TGCGCCAGCAGCTCGGGACTAGCGGGGGGTATATCCCAAGAGACCCAGTACTTC; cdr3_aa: CASSSGLAGGISQETQYF
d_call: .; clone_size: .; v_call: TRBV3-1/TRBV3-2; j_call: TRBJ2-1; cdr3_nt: TGTGCCAGCAGCCAAGATCGTTTAGCGGTGCCCAACTTAAACAATGAGCAGTTCTTC; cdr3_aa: CASSQDRLAVPNLNNEQFF
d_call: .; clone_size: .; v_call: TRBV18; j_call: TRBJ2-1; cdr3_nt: TGTGCCAGCTCACCACCGGCGGGGAGTGAGCAGTTCTTC; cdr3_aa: CASSPPAGSEQFF
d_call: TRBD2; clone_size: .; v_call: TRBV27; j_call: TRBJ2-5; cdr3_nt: TGTGCCAGCAGTTCCCAGGGACTAGCGGATTACCAAGAGACCCAGTACTTC; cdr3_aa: CASSSQGLADYQETQYF
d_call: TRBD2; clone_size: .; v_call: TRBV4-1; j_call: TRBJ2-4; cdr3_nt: TGCGCCAGCAGCCTTCATAAGGGGACTAGCGGGAGAGGGAACATTCAGTACTTC; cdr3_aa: CASSLHKGTSGRGNIQYF
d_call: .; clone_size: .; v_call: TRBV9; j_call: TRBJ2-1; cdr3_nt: TGTGCCAGCAGCGTAGCTCCAGGGGCGAGCAATGAGCAGTTCTTC; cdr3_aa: CASSVAPGASNEQFF
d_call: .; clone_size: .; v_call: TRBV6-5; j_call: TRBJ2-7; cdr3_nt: TGTGCCAGCAGTTACTCGCAGGTCAGGGGTGGAGAGCAGTACTTC; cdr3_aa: CASSYSQVRGGEQYF
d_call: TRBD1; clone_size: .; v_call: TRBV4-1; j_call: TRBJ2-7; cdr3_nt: TGCGCCAGCACCACAGGGGCGACAGGGGGCCGCTTAGAGCAGTACTTC; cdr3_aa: CASTTGATGGRLEQYF
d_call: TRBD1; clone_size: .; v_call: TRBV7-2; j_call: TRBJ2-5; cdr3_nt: TGTGCCAGCAGCTTAACCGGGACAGGGGGGGAGACCCAGTACTTC; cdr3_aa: CASSLTGTGGETQYF
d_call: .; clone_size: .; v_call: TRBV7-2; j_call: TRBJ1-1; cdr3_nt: TGTGCCAGCAGCTACTCGACAGCGGGGGGTACTGAAGCTTTCTTT; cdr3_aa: CASSYSTAGGTEAFF
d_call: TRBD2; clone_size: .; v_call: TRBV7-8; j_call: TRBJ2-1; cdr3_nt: TGTGCCAGCAGCCCAGGGACTAGCGGGAGGGCCTCCTACAATGAGCAGTTCTTC; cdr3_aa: CASSPGTSGRASYNEQFF
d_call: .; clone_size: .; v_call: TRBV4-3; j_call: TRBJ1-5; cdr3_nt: TGCGCCAGCAGCCAAGAACAGGGAAGCAATCAGCCCCAGCATTTT; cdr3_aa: CASSQEQGSNQPQHF
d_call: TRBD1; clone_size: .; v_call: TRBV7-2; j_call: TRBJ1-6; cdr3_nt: TGTGCCAGCAGCCAACCGGGACAGGGGCGTTCACCCCTCCACTTT; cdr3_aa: CASSQPGQGRSPLHF
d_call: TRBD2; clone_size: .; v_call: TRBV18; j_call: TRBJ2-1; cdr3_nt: TGTGCCAGCTCACCACCAACTAGCGGGAAAATCAATGAGCAGTTCTTC; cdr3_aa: CASSPPTSGKINEQFF
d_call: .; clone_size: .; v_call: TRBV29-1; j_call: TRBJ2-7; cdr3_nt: TGCAGCGTTGAAGATGGAACGGGAGTTGGCTACGAGCAGTACTTC; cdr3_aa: CSVEDGTGVGYEQYF
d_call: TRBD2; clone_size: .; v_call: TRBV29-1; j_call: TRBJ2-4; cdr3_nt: TGCAGCGTTGGGACTAGCGGGAGCGGACCCAAAAACATTCAGTACTTC; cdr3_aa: CSVGTSGSGPKNIQYF
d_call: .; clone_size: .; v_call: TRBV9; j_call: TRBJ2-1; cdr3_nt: TGTGCCAGCAGCGTATTCGATGAGCAGTTCTTC; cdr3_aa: CASSVFDEQFF
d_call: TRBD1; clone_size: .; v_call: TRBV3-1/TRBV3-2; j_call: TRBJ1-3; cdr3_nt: TGTGCCAGCAGCCAAATGACAGGGGTTGGAAACACCATATATTTT; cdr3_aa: CASSQMTGVGNTIYF
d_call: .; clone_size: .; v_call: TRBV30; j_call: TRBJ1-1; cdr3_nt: TGTGCCTGGAGTCCTAGACAGGCTGAAGCTTTCTTT; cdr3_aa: CAWSPRQAEAFF
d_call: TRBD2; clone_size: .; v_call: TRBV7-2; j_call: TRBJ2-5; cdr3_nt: TGTGCCAGCAGCTTAATGGCTAGCGGGGGTGGAGAGACCCAGTACTTC; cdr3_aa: CASSLMASGGGETQYF
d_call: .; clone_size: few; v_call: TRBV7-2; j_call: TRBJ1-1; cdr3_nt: TGTGCCAGCAGCTTAGACAGAGTGAACACTGAAGCTTTCTTT; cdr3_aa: CASSLDRVNTEAFF
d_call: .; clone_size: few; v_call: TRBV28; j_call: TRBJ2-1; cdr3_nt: TGTGCCAGCAGTTTAGGCGGGGCGAGCTCCTACAATGAGCAGTTCTTC; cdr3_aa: CASSLGGASSYNEQFF
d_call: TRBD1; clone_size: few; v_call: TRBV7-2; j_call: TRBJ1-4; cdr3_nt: TGTGCCAGCAGCTCCTCCGGACAGGGAGTGGAAAAACTGTTTTTT; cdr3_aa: CASSSSGQGVEKLFF